This T cell receptor (beta chain) comes out of a study of blood T cell repertoires in COVID-19. Overall study: The samples span acute and convalescent COVID-19 from the United States, Italy and Spain.

V lost 5 bases, J lost 5 bases, and 7 bases stayed unmatched. Germline V lookup: CDR1 SGHTA, CDR2 FQGTGA. CDR3 length equals 16 residues. Per the original methods: Reference gene primer amplification gave estimated nucleated cell counts. Sequenced by immunoSEQ multiplex PCR; TCRdb stores in-frame clones only, minus some. V, J and clone size are those of that table, while D and trimming were read from the DNA. The profile shows under 80,000 clones, approximately 80% of them singletons. Input material: peripheral blood. The V gene is TRBV7-3, the J gene TRBJ2-2; 11 bases are a match to TRBD2. The source of this sequence is a man older than 75 with acute or convalescent COVID-19. Written as DNA, the CDR3 is TGTGCCAGCAGCAAAACTAGCGGGAGTCGGACCGGGGAGCTGTTTTTT. Amino acids: CASSKTSGSRTGELFF.